This TCR beta chain came from a study of metastatic and nonmetastatic thyroid tumors. Study-level background: Across peripheral blood and tumor or nodule tissue samples taken from malignant and benign thyroid patients, the repertoires were compared with one another.

This clone was seen ten or more times. Antigen unknown. V lost 2 bases to trimming and J lost 0 bases, with 13 bases between them. The CDR3 loop spans 16 amino acids. The germline V gene encodes CDR1 SGHAT and CDR2 FQDESV (reference sequence). Per the study methods: It was from CDR3 differences across clinicopathological groups that a distant-metastasis classifier for papillary thyroid cancer was built. MiXCR reprocessed the PCR reads for TCRdb. The V and J calls come from TCRdb's annotation, not from the publication. The sample yields 84,000 or so clones, around 9.1% seen once. No treatment had been given to any patient before thyroid surgery. General study findings and limits: The reported finding was significantly higher TCR beta diversity in malignant thyroid tumors relative to benign nodules, in blood and tumor.

This receptor was taken from a female donor with papillary thyroid cancer or a benign thyroid nodule (not recorded which). Some clones in this sample may be carry-over from other donors' samples. The sequenced material came from blood. The V and J genes are TRBV11-1 and TRBJ2-5; D assignment may be TRBD1 or TRBD2 (5 bases each). The CDR3 here is CASSLRGATYQETQYF. DNA for the CDR3: TGTGCCAGCAGCTTACGAGGGGCGACTTACCAAGAGACCCAGTACTTC.